These 28 T cell receptor beta chains share one sample of origin, sequenced in a study of tumor and adjacent non-tumor tissue in lung cancer (dated by TCRdb to between 2017 and 2018). RNA was isolated from bulk unsorted tissue, and RNA quality was assessed with a NanoDrop ND-1000 and an Agilent 2100. For the normal lung samples, distant non-tumor tissue was collected more than 3 cm away from the tumor edge. Library preparation employed multiplex PCR. These reads were obtained on an Illumina HiSeq 2500. Following protocols modified from ARM-PCR, the researchers constructed TCRbeta libraries through three rounds of nested PCR with primers (Table S4). The public reads were reanalyzed by TCRdb: fastp trimming at Q25, MiXCR alignment, in-frame beta chains only. Each entry is one CDR3 protein sequence, shown with its most common DNA and genes. This sample holds approximately 68,000 distinct CDR3 sequences; roughly three quarters were observed only once. The ten largest clones add up to roughly 45% of the sample.

Source material: distant non-tumor lung tissue. The receptor set was obtained from a man between 60 and 75 years old with non-small cell lung cancer.

Notes on this clonotype: A read error may produce the germline difference seen at one junction end. The rearrangement uses TRBV6-1 and TRBJ1-2; D perhaps matches TRBD1 (5 bases). Germline CDR1 reads MNHNS; CDR2 reads SASEGT. CDR3 length: 14 residues. The CDR3 loop is CASGANGGEGGCTF. The DNA of the CDR3 is TGTGCCAGCGGGGCCAACGGCGGAGAGGGTGGCTGCACCTTC.

In regard to this clonotype: Mismatch with germline at one junction end may stem from a read error. The chain links TRBV20-1 to TRBJ1-6; D uncertain. The V gene's germline CDR1 is DFQATT and CDR2 SNEGSKA (reference sequence). CDR3 length: 17 residues. CDR3: CSARDSGRSSYNSPHHF. For the CDR3, the DNA is TGCAGTGCTAGAGACAGTGGCCGGAGCTCCTATAATTCACCCCACCACTTT.

A note on this clonotype: Germline and junction disagree at one end, which may indicate a read error. This sequence joins TRBV5-4 and TRBJ2-3; 9 bases are shared with TRBD2. The CDR3 runs to 15 residues. Germline V gene sequence: CDR1 SGHNT, CDR2 YYREEE (reference sequence). CDR3: CAGSLGGTSLDMQYF. Written as DNA, the CDR3 is TGTGCCGGCAGCTTGGGGGGGACTAGCCTCGATATGCAGTATTTT.

With respect to this clonotype: A junction boundary mismatches the germline segment, possibly from a read error. This chain's CDR3 is CNVGGGRITYNEQFF. CDR3 DNA sequence: TGCAACGTTGGGGGTGGGCGGATCACCTACAATGAGCAGTTTTTC. V usage is TRBV29-1 and J usage is TRBJ2-1; D is tentatively TRBD1 or TRBD2 (5 bases each). This CDR3 region has 15 residues. Germline-derived CDR1 and CDR2 are SQVTM and ANQGSEA.

With respect to this clonotype: The final CDR3 position lacks the conserved phenylalanine or tryptophan, pointing to a likely read error. J is TRBJ2-3 and V is TRBV5-5; a possible D gene is TRBD2 (5 bases). Germline CDR1 is SGHKS and CDR2 is YYEKEE (reference sequence). This CDR3 is built from 15 residues. In DNA, the CDR3 is TGTGCCAGCAGCCGGTGGGAAGAGCGGCCAGATTCGCAGTATTAT. This translates into CASSRWEERPDSQYY.

Regarding this clonotype: One junction end disagrees with the germline gene, perhaps due to a read error. The chain recombines TRBV11-1 with TRBJ2-3, with D perhaps TRBD1 (5 bases). Per germline, CDR1 SGHAT and CDR2 FQDESV (reference sequence). This CDR3 contains 14 residues. The CDR3 sequence is CDSSLAGSTGMQYF. CDR3 sequence (DNA): TGTGACAGCAGCTTAGCTGGGTCCACAGGTATGCAGTATTTT.

The table lists this clonotype with a count of one. V gene TRBV11-1 combines with J gene TRBJ2-4; the D gene is possibly TRBD2 (6 bases). The germline V gene has CDR1 SGHAT and CDR2 FQDESV (reference sequence). V was cut by 4 bases and J by 11 bases, with 15 bases left in between. The CDR3 covers 13 residues. Written as DNA, the CDR3 is TGTGCCAGCAGCTCAGATAAGGGAGGCGTTCAGTACTTC. Its translation: CASSSDKGGVQYF.

This clonotype was observed many times. The chain uses TRBV5-6 and TRBJ2-4; D unresolved. Germline values: CDR1 SGHDT, CDR2 YYEEEE. The length of the CDR3 is 13 residues. The V end was cut by 2 bases, the J end by 8 bases, with 11 bases between. The CDR3 loop reads CASSFRDVDIQYF. CDR3 nucleotides: TGTGCCAGCAGCTTCCGAGACGTCGACATTCAGTACTTC.

This clonotype was picked up many times. As DNA, the CDR3 is TGTGCCAGCAGTGAACTTGACAGTGATCAGCCCCAGCATTTT. As protein: CASSELDSDQPQHF. The genes are TRBV28 and TRBJ1-5; D perhaps matches TRBD1 (5 bases). The CDR3 runs 14 residues. Germline lookup yields CDR1 MDHEN and CDR2 SYDVKM. V lost 5 bases to trimming and J lost 5 bases, with 13 bases between them. Using reference TRBV28 and TRBJ1-5 for the parts outside the CDR3, the full variable domain is DVKVTQSSRYLVKRTGEKVFLECVQDMDHENMFWYRQDPGLGLRLIYFSYDVKMKEKGDIPEGYSVSREKKERFSLILESASTNQTSMYLCASSELDSDQPQHFGDGTRLSIL.

A few counts support this clonotype. A single base separates this from a much larger clone, so it may be a read error. This is likely a read error, given that the CDR3 carries no conserved phenylalanine or tryptophan at its end. The chain combines TRBV10-2 with TRBJ2-7; possible D gene TRBD1, 5 bases. The V gene's germline CDR1 is WSHSY and CDR2 SAAADI. Between the trimmed V and J ends, which lost 7 bases and 5 bases, there was a span of 15 bases. CDR3 length: 13 residues. The CDR3 DNA follows: TGCGCCAGCAAGTTAGCAGGGTATGACGAGCAGTACTCC. Protein sequence: CASKLAGYDEQYS.

This clonotype was observed many times. The rearrangement joins TRBV28 to TRBJ2-6; the D is unclear. The ends were cut back, 6 bases at V and 0 bases at J, with 12 bases in the middle. Germline V gene data show CDR1 as MDHEN and CDR2 as SYDVKM. This CDR3 region has 16 residues. The CDR3 loop is CASSPGPSSGANVLTF. The CDR3 nucleotides are TGTGCCAGCAGCCCAGGTCCCAGCTCTGGGGCCAACGTCCTGACTTTC.

As concerns this clonotype: The conserved phenylalanine or tryptophan normally closing the CDR3 is absent here, so this likely arose from a read error. The chain employs TRBV11-3 and TRBJ2-3; D is undetermined. Germline V gives CDR1 SGHNT, CDR2 YENEEA. This CDR3 is built from 16 residues. Trimming took off 4 bases at V and 0 bases at J, with 14 bases between the two ends. The CDR3 sequence: CASSSGPPGSTDTQYL. The CDR3 coding sequence is TGTGCCAGCAGCTCCGGGCCACCAGGTAGCACAGATACGCAGTATCTT.

Concerning this clonotype: One junction end does not reproduce the germline sequence, and a read error may be involved. V is TRBV7-3 and J is TRBJ2-5; possibly TRBD2 for D (7 bases). Per germline, CDR1 SGHTA and CDR2 FQGTGA. The CDR3 length is 18 residues. Here the CDR3 reads CASSYGQTTSVAQETHYF. The CDR3 DNA reads TGTGCCAGCAGCTACGGACAGACAACTAGCGTCGCCCAAGAGACCCATTACTTC.

The sample holds a few counts of this clonotype. This chain connects TRBV7-9 to TRBJ2-1; D remains ambiguous. The CDR3 is made up of 13 amino acids. Germline V gene lookup returns CDR1 SEHNR and CDR2 FQNEAQ (reference sequence). V lost 5 bases to trimming and J lost 2 bases, with 7 bases between them. The CDR3 coding sequence is TGTGCCAGCAGCCCCGACACCTACAATGAGCAGTTCTTC. Encoded protein: CASSPDTYNEQFF.

The chain links TRBV11-2 to TRBJ1-6; possible D gene TRBD1, 6 bases. The CDR3 runs 15 residues. Per germline, CDR1 SGHAT and CDR2 FQNNGV. V was pared by 6 bases and J by 7 bases, with 16 bases between. CDR3 sequence reads: CASSRDGGPNSPLHF. The CDR3 DNA is TGTGCCAGCAGTCGGGACGGGGGCCCCAATTCACCCCTCCACTTT. The whole variable domain, remainder taken from reference TRBV11-2 and TRBJ1-6, is EAGVAQSPRYKIIEKRQSVAFWCNPISGHATLYWYQQILGQGPKLLIQFQNNGVVDDSQLPKDRFSAERLKGVDSTLKIQPAKLEDSAVYLCASSRDGGPNSPLHFGNGTRLTVT.

A remark on this clonotype: A much larger clone sits a single nucleotide away, making a read error possible. The chain has TRBV28 and TRBJ2-5; D unresolved. The CDR3 totals 14 residues. Trimming removed 6 bases from V and 5 bases from J, with 16 bases in between. The germline gives CDR1 MDHEN, CDR2 SYDVKM. The CDR3 is CASSPTGRWETQYF. Written as DNA, the CDR3 is TGTGCCAGCAGCCCGACCGGACGATGGGAGACCCAGTACTTC.

On this clonotype itself: One end of the junction varies from germline; a read error may be responsible. The chain couples TRBV6-6 to TRBJ2-7, with 7 bases lining up with TRBD1. This CDR3 has 13 residues. The germline CDR1 and CDR2 sequences are MNHNY and SVGAGI (reference sequence). CDR3 in amino acids: CASSSLTPGQPSF. Written as DNA, the CDR3 is TGTGCAAGCAGTTCCCTGACGCCGGGACAGCCAAGCTTC.

As to this clonotype: At one of its ends the junction is not consistent with the germline gene, which may arise from a read error. The chain is built from TRBV5-5 and TRBJ2-7; D gene ambiguous. Germline V lookup: CDR1 SGHKS, CDR2 YYEKEE (reference sequence). The CDR3 is 14 residues long. CDR3 bases: TGTGCCAGCAGCTTGGCCACAGAAACCTACGAGGAGTACTTC. It encodes CASSLATETYEEYF.

Points on this clonotype: This may stem from a read error, because a much larger clone lies one nucleotide away. Without the conserved terminal phenylalanine or tryptophan, this CDR3 likely stems from a read error. This chain links TRBV20-1 with TRBJ1-5; a possible D gene is TRBD1 (5 bases). Germline V gives CDR1 DFQATT, CDR2 SNEGSKA (reference sequence). Deletions cut 5 bases from V and 7 bases from J, with 24 bases between. The CDR3 runs 16 residues. CDR3 residues: CSARPEGVGSGQPQHL. DNA of the CDR3: TGCAGTGCTCGGCCGGAAGGGGTAGGATCAGGGCAGCCCCAGCATTTG.

This chain links TRBV12-3 or TRBV12-4 with TRBJ2-7, with D tentatively TRBD2 (6 bases). This CDR3 has 14 amino acids. V was clipped by 2 bases and J by 6 bases, with 14 bases between them. DNA for the CDR3: TGTGCCAGCAGTTTATTAGAGGGAGGAGGCGAGCAGTACTTC. Its translation is CASSLLEGGGEQYF.

For this clonotype: The junction and the germline gene differ at one end; a read error may be behind it. V usage is TRBV14 and J usage is TRBJ2-1; no clear D. The CDR3 spans 15 residues. Germline V gene data show CDR1 as SGHDN and CDR2 as FVKESK. CDR3 bases: TGTGCCAGCAGCCAATTCAAAGCTTCTCTTAATGAGCAGTCCTTC. Its protein is CASSQFKASLNEQSF.

Details on this clonotype: Its ends do not fully match the called genes, so a read error is possible. The rearrangement links TRBV4-1 to TRBJ2-1; tentative D call: TRBD1 (7 bases). The CDR3 spans 15 residues. CDR1 is MGHRA, CDR2 YSYEKL, per germline. The CDR3 here is CASNQTGDSDNEQFF. The CDR3 coding sequence is TGCGCCAGCAACCAAACAGGGGACTCTGACAATGAGCAGTTCTTC.

Regarding this clonotype: At one of its ends the junction is not consistent with the germline gene, which may arise from a read error. This rearrangement joins TRBV7-8 to TRBJ2-1; 7 bases map to TRBD1. The CDR3 runs to 15 residues. CDR1 and CDR2 from the germline V gene are SGHVS and FQNEAQ. The CDR3 DNA follows: TGTGCCAACAGCTTAGAGTGGGACAGCTACAATGGGCAGTTCTTC. Protein sequence: CANSLEWDSYNGQFF.

As to this clonotype: The CDR3 does not close with the conserved phenylalanine or tryptophan, likely indicating a read error. This sequence joins TRBV11-3 and TRBJ2-3; D unclear. The CDR3 is 16 amino acids. In germline, CDR1 is SGHNT, CDR2 YENEEA. For the CDR3, the DNA is TGTGTCAGCAGCTCCGGGCTCACAGATAGCACAGATACGCAGTATCTT. Encoded protein: CVSSSGLTDSTDTQYL.

This chain joins TRBV29-1 and TRBJ2-1; D remains ambiguous. CDR3 length equals 13 residues. V lost 7 bases to trimming and J lost 7 bases, with 17 bases between them. Germline V lookup: CDR1 SQVTM, CDR2 ANQGSEA. The CDR3 loop is CSAEVWKSNEQFF. The CDR3 coding sequence is TGCAGCGCTGAGGTTTGGAAATCTAATGAGCAGTTCTTC.

Note on this clonotype: Since no conserved phenylalanine or tryptophan closes the CDR3, a read error is the likely cause. The chain links TRBV6-5 to TRBJ1-1; 7 bases fit TRBD1. The CDR3 totals 18 residues. Germline CDR1 is MNHEY and CDR2 is SVGAGI. Trimming cost V 2 bases and J 0 bases; bases outside gene matches: 12. The CDR3 coding sequence is TGTGCCAGCAGTTACCATGGCATCCGGGACAGCTTGAACACTGAAGCTTTCTTA. It codes for CASSYHGIRDSLNTEAFL.

There are a few counts of this clonotype. At one end the junction does not follow the germline gene, possibly because of a read error. The J gene is TRBJ1-5, the V gene TRBV7-8; D call uncertain. The CDR3 has 16 amino acids. Germline V gene data show CDR1 as SGHVS and CDR2 as FQNEAQ. CDR3 sequence (DNA): TGTGCCAGCAGCTTAATTTCGGACCTTAGCAATCAACCCCAGCATTTT. Its translation is CASSLISDLSNQPQHF.

Remarks on this clonotype: One end of the junction varies from germline; a read error may be responsible. V gene TRBV12-3 or TRBV12-4 combines with J gene TRBJ1-5; 7 nucleotides align to TRBD1. This CDR3 has 13 residues. CDR3 region: CANRQGGGQPRHF. For the CDR3, the DNA is TGTGCCAACAGACAGGGCGGGGGTCAGCCCCGGCATTTT.